One sample yielded the 26 T cell receptor beta chains listed below, sequenced in a study of response to subunit inactivated influenza vaccine. MiXCR was run by TCRdb on the RT-PCR reads, yielding one entry per CDR3 protein. Of hundreds of thousands of distinct CDR3 sequences in the sample, 13% to 15% were seen once. The sample in question was PBMCs from blood, obtained about 14 days before vaccination. The receptors were gathered from a man in his fifties who received an inactivated influenza vaccine.

This clonotype was counted many times. J is TRBJ2-1 and V is TRBV6-2 or TRBV6-3; the match to TRBD2 covers 10 bases. Unmatched junction bases numbered 7, after V lost 6 bases and J lost 8 bases. In germline, CDR1 is MNHEY, CDR2 SVGEGT. This CDR3 has 14 amino acids. This CDR3 reads CASRPSGSRDEQFF. The CDR3 region has the DNA TGTGCCAGCAGGCCTAGCGGGAGTCGGGATGAGCAGTTCTTC.

This clonotype came up a few times. J is TRBJ2-2 and V is TRBV28; D remains ambiguous. The CDR3 extends over 19 amino acids. Germline V gene sequence: CDR1 MDHEN, CDR2 SYDVKM. V gave up 2 bases and J gave up 0 bases, with 19 bases separating them. The CDR3 sequence is CASSLGISRTTPNTGELFF. In nucleotides, the CDR3 is TGTGCCAGCAGTTTAGGGATCTCTAGAACCACGCCGAACACCGGGGAGCTGTTTTTT.

This clonotype appeared a few times. The chain has TRBV6-5 and TRBJ2-1, with 10 bases matching TRBD1. CDR1 MNHEY and CDR2 SVGAGI come from the germline V gene. V dropped 2 bases and J dropped 4; count of bases not matched to a gene: 2. The CDR3 sequence is 15 residues long. The CDR3 sequence: CASSYGTGEYNEQFF. The CDR3 DNA sequence: TGTGCCAGCAGTTACGGGACAGGGGAATACAATGAGCAGTTCTTC.

This clonotype was seen a few times. The V call is TRBV5-1, the J call TRBJ2-3, with D perhaps TRBD1 (6 bases). V was pared by 4 bases and J by 1 base, with 16 bases between. Germline V gives CDR1 SGHRS, CDR2 YFSETQ. The CDR3 runs to 16 residues. CDR3 coding DNA: TGCGCCAGCAGCCTAGGGGACACTTTTCGCACAGATACGCAGTATTTT. Translating it yields CASSLGDTFRTDTQYF.

This clonotype came up a few times. The gene calls are TRBV6-1 and TRBJ1-2; D uncertain. The germline CDR1 and CDR2 sequences are MNHNS and SASEGT. Trimming shortened V by 0 bases and J by 8 bases, and 13 bases separated the two germline ends. The CDR3 has 14 amino acids. The CDR3 protein is CASSEALSVGGYTF. Written as DNA, the CDR3 is TGTGCCAGCAGTGAAGCGCTCTCAGTTGGGGGCTACACCTTC.

This clonotype has only a few counts. The V gene is TRBV20-1, the J gene TRBJ2-1; the match to TRBD2 covers 8 bases. Germline CDR1 DFQATT, CDR2 SNEGSKA (reference sequence). The V segment lost 6 bases and the J segment 7 bases; nucleotides outside the gene matches: 8. This CDR3 has 13 amino acids. The CDR3 DNA reads as TGCAGTGCACGGAGCGGGAGTTTGAATGAGCAGTTCTTC. Translation: CSARSGSLNEQFF.

This clonotype was found a few times. The chain joins TRBV4-3 to TRBJ2-3; D gene unclear. Germline CDR1 and CDR2: LGHNA and YSLEER. The CDR3 consists of 14 residues. V gave up 0 bases and J gave up 0 bases, with 4 bases separating them. The CDR3 here is CASSQDHSTDTQYF. As DNA, the CDR3 is TGCGCCAGCAGCCAAGATCACAGCACAGATACGCAGTATTTT.

This clonotype has a handful of counts. The chain combines TRBV7-2 with TRBJ2-5; possibly TRBD1 or TRBD2 for D (5 bases each). V lost 1 base to trimming and J lost 1 base, with 13 bases between them. The CDR3 sequence is 16 residues long. Germline V gene sequence: CDR1 SGHTA, CDR2 FQGNSA. The CDR3 sequence: CASSLVPYGGQETQYF. For the CDR3, the DNA is TGTGCCAGCAGCTTAGTCCCTTATGGGGGCCAAGAGACCCAGTACTTC.

The chain has TRBV25-1 and TRBJ2-4; 9 bases align to TRBD2. From germline, CDR1 is MGHDK and CDR2 SYGVNS. The CDR3 contains 16 residues. J gave up 2 bases and V 3 bases, and 5 bases lay outside the gene matches. CDR3 DNA: TGTGCCAGCAGTGATATAGCGGGAGACCCCAAAAACATTCAGTACTTC. Amino acid sequence: CASSDIAGDPKNIQYF. The full variable domain, completed using reference TRBV25-1 and TRBJ2-4, is EADIYQTPRYLVIGTGKKITLECSQTMGHDKMYWYQQDPGMELHLIHYSYGVNSTEKGDLSSESTVSRIRTEHFPLTLESARPSHTSQYLCASSDIAGDPKNIQYFGAGTRLSVL.

This chain connects TRBV7-9 to TRBJ2-7; no firm D call. Per germline, CDR1 SEHNR and CDR2 FQNEAQ (reference sequence). The V and J ends lost 0 bases and 7 bases respectively, with 19 bases between them. This CDR3 has 16 residues. CDR3: CASSLAGFITPGEQYF. Written as DNA, the CDR3 is TGTGCCAGCAGCTTAGCAGGGTTCATTACCCCTGGGGAGCAGTACTTC.

This clonotype was detected only a few times. The chain uses TRBV6-5 and TRBJ2-1; D remains unclear. Germline CDR1 MNHEY, CDR2 SVGAGI. The CDR3 has 17 amino acids. The V end was cut by 2 bases, the J end by 4 bases, with 18 bases between. The CDR3 sequence: CASSYLPRAHQYNEQFF. The DNA of the CDR3 is TGTGCCAGCAGTTACCTCCCTCGGGCTCATCAATACAATGAGCAGTTCTTC.

At least ten counts were recorded for this clonotype. The gene calls are TRBV27 and TRBJ2-7; 11 nucleotides line up with TRBD2. This CDR3 region has 14 residues. Trimming cost V 6 bases and J 7 bases; bases outside gene matches: 8. Germline V gene lookup returns CDR1 MNHEY and CDR2 SMNVEV (reference sequence). The CDR3 coding sequence is TGTGCCAGCAGCCCTAGCGGGGGGCCTAGTGAGCAGTACTTC. Protein sequence: CASSPSGGPSEQYF.

The genes are TRBV7-2 and TRBJ2-3; D could derive from TRBD1 or TRBD2 (5 bases each). The CDR3 extends over 14 amino acids. Trimming removed 2 bases from V and 4 bases from J, with 10 bases in between. The germline CDR1 and CDR2 sequences are SGHTA and FQGNSA. CDR3 DNA: TGTGCCAGCAGCTTATCCATGGGGGCAGATACGCAGTATTTT. It codes for CASSLSMGADTQYF. Full variable domain (remainder filled in from reference TRBV7-2 and TRBJ2-3): GAGVSQSPSNKVTEKGKDVELRCDPISGHTALYWYRQSLGQGLEFLIYFQGNSAPDKSGLPSDRFSAERTGGSVSTLTIQRTQQEDSAVYLCASSLSMGADTQYFGPGTRLTVL.

The genes are TRBV2 and TRBJ2-7, with 8 positions matching TRBD2. V was pared by 2 bases and J by 6 bases, with 9 bases of the junction left unmatched. This CDR3 is 15 amino acids long. CDR1 is SNHLY, CDR2 FYNNEI, per germline. This CDR3 reads CASSETAGGGGEQYF. CDR3 nucleotide sequence: TGTGCCAGCAGTGAAACGGCGGGAGGAGGTGGCGAGCAGTACTTC.

This clonotype came up a few times. The V gene is TRBV5-1, the J gene TRBJ2-7; D unresolved. The CDR3 has 15 amino acids. Germline V lookup: CDR1 SGHRS, CDR2 YFSETQ. V was shortened by 4 bases and J by 2 bases, with 16 bases between the two germline ends. CDR3 bases: TGCGCCAGCAGCCCCGGGTTTTCAGCCCCCTACGAGCAGTACTTC. It encodes CASSPGFSAPYEQYF.

The chain's CDR3 is CASSASPGADSGNTIYF. The CDR3 DNA reads as TGTGCCAGCAGCGCGAGCCCAGGGGCCGACTCTGGAAACACCATATATTTT. The chain joins TRBV9 to TRBJ1-3; D perhaps matches TRBD1 (6 bases). In germline, CDR1 is SGDLS, CDR2 YYNGEE. CDR3 length: 17 residues. Between the trimmed V and J ends, which lost 3 bases and 0 bases, there was a span of 16 bases.

The J gene is TRBJ2-7, the V gene TRBV11-2; 12 positions agree with TRBD2. Germline CDR1 and CDR2: SGHAT and FQNNGV. This CDR3 region has 15 residues. J lost 7 bases, V lost 6 bases, and 10 bases had no gene match. The CDR3 sequence is CASSYPTGLAGEQYF. The DNA of the CDR3 is TGTGCCAGCAGTTACCCGACCGGACTAGCGGGGGAGCAGTACTTC.

The chain links TRBV27 to TRBJ1-4; 8 bases map to TRBD1. CDR3 size: 15 residues. The J segment lost 6 bases and the V segment lost 6 bases, leaving 9 bases of the junction unmatched. Germline V lookup: CDR1 MNHEY, CDR2 SMNVEV (reference sequence). CDR3 DNA sequence: TGTGCCAGCAGGGGAGGACAGGGTAGGCATGAAAAACTGTTTTTT. Translation: CASRGGQGRHEKLFF. The complete variable domain, with remaining parts taken from reference TRBV27 and TRBJ1-4, reads EAQVTQNPRYLITVTGKKLTVTCSQNMNHEYMSWYRQDPGLGLRQIYYSMNVEVTDKGDVPEGYKVSRKEKRNFPLILESPSPNQTSLYFCASRGGQGRHEKLFFGSGTQLSVL.

This clonotype appeared many times. V usage is TRBV12-3 or TRBV12-4 and J usage is TRBJ2-2, with D perhaps matching TRBD1 (6 bases). The CDR3 is 16 residues long. Trimming left V 2 bases short and J 0 bases short, with 10 bases between. In DNA, the CDR3 is TGTGCCAGCAGTTTATCGGGACAACCGAACACCGGGGAGCTGTTTTTT. Its protein is CASSLSGQPNTGELFF.

This clonotype occurred many times. The CDR3 sequence: CSARMGQETQYF. CDR3 sequence (DNA): TGCAGTGCTAGAATGGGTCAAGAGACCCAGTACTTC. J is TRBJ2-5 and V is TRBV20-1, with D unresolved. Germline V gene data show CDR1 as DFQATT and CDR2 as SNEGSKA (reference sequence). There are 12 residues in the CDR3. The V and J ends lost 2 bases and 2 bases respectively, with 6 bases between them.

The rearrangement uses TRBV7-2 and TRBJ2-1, with D tentatively TRBD2 (5 bases). The V and J ends lost 0 bases and 3 bases respectively, with 9 bases between them. CDR3 length equals 15 residues. Germline V gene sequence: CDR1 SGHTA, CDR2 FQGNSA. The CDR3 protein is CASSLASGFYNEQFF. The CDR3 DNA reads TGTGCCAGCAGCTTAGCGAGCGGATTCTACAATGAGCAGTTCTTC.

The V and J genes are TRBV11-2 and TRBJ2-3, with D tentatively TRBD1 or TRBD2 (6 bases each). The CDR3 extends over 16 amino acids. The germline gives CDR1 SGHAT, CDR2 FQNNGV. V was shortened by 2 bases and J by 2 bases, with 14 bases between the two germline ends. The CDR3 nucleotides are TGTGCCAGCAGCTTATTCCAGGGGACTTCCACAGATACGCAGTATTTT. The encoded protein is CASSLFQGTSTDTQYF.

There are a few counts of this clonotype. This rearrangement joins TRBV6-1 to TRBJ2-7, with 7 bases identical to TRBD1. The CDR3 covers 12 residues. V was clipped by 7 bases and J by 4 bases; unmatched bases: 4. Germline V gives CDR1 MNHNS, CDR2 SASEGT. The CDR3: CASKGQSYEQYF. CDR3 sequence (DNA): TGTGCCAGCAAGGGACAGAGTTACGAGCAGTACTTC.

This clonotype was seen repeatedly, ten times or more. The chain has TRBV20-1 and TRBJ2-7, with a possible D match to TRBD1 (6 bases). V lost 8 bases to trimming and J lost 9 bases, with 17 bases between them. Germline-derived CDR1 and CDR2 are DFQATT and SNEGSKA (reference sequence). The CDR3 is 11 amino acids. CDR3 protein: CSQRTQGRQYF. CDR3 DNA sequence: TGCAGTCAACGAACGCAGGGGAGGCAGTACTTC.

V is TRBV6-5 and J is TRBJ1-2, with 8 bases fitting TRBD1. CDR3 size: 14 residues. The V gene's germline CDR1 is MNHEY and CDR2 SVGAGI. Trimming cost V 2 bases and J 6 bases; bases outside gene matches: 5. CDR3 residues: CASSYTDRVDGYTF. The CDR3 DNA reads as TGTGCCAGCAGTTACACGGACAGGGTCGATGGCTACACCTTC.

This clonotype occurred many times. This sequence joins TRBV12-3 or TRBV12-4 and TRBJ2-2, with a tentative D call TRBD2 (5 bases). CDR3 length: 14 amino acids. Trimming cost V 6 bases and J 6 bases, with 14 bases left between them. The CDR3 nucleotides read TGTGCCAGCAGCTCCTATCTAGCCCCCGGGGAGCTGTTTTTT. Residues: CASSSYLAPGELFF.